The clone carrying this T cell receptor beta chain was seen only a few times. Seattle-derived patients entered the study during active infection and were followed longitudinally. In the authors' methods: Reference gene primer amplification yielded estimated nucleated cell counts. The assay was immunoSEQ multiplex PCR, and TCRdb's table has in-frame clones only and misses some. The DNA was the basis for D and trimming; V, J and clone size are from that table. The repertoire consists of some 29,000 clones, with approximately 83% occurring once and the leading ten covering 28%. This entry is derived from a study of blood T cell repertoires in COVID-19. The wider study: The samples span acute and convalescent COVID-19 from the United States, Italy and Spain. Sources were T cells, B-cell-depleted T cells, or PBMCs; the material itself was cDNA or gDNA.

The CDR3 has 13 amino acids. Germline V CDR1 and CDR2: SGHKS, YYEKEE (reference sequence). Trimming cost V 4 bases and J 1 base, with 9 bases left between them. Sequencing was done on a sample of peripheral blood. The TCR was taken from a woman of 80 years or more with COVID-19, enrolled during active disease. The gene calls are TRBV5-5 and TRBJ2-7; D is ambiguous. CDR3 amino acids: CASSLLYSYEQYF. Written as DNA, the CDR3 is TGTGCCAGCAGCCTCCTATATTCCTACGAGCAGTACTTC.